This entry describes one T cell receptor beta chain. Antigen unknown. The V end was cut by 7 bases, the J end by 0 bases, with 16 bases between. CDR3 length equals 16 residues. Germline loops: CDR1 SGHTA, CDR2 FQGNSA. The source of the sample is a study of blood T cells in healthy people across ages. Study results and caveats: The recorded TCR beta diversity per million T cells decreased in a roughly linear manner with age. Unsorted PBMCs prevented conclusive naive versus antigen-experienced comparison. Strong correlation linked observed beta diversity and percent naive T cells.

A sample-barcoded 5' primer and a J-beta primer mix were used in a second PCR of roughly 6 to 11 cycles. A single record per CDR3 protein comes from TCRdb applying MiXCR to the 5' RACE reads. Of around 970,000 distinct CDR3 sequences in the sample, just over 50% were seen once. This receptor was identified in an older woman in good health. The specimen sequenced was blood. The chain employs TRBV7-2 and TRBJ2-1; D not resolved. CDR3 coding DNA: TGTGCCAGCAACAACGATCGCGCCAGCTCCTACAATGAGCAGTTCTTC. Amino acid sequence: CASNNDRASSYNEQFF.